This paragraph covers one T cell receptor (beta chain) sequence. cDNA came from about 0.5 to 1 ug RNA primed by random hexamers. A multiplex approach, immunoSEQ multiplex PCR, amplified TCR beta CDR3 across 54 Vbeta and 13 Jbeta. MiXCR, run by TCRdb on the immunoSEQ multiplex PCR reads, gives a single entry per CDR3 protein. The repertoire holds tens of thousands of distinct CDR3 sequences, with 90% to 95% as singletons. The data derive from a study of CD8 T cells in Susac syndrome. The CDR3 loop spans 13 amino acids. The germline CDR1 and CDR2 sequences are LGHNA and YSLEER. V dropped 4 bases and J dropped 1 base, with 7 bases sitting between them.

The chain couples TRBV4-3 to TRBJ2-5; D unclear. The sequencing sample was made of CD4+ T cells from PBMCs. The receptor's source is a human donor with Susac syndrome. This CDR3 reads CASSLQRQETQYF. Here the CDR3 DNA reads TGCGCCAGCAGCCTGCAGCGCCAAGAGACCCAGTACTTC.